These 20 T cell receptor beta chains came from one sample sequenced in a study of CD8 T cells in Susac syndrome. Random-hexamer reverse transcription was applied to about 0.5 to 1 ug RNA. From the immunoSEQ multiplex PCR reads, TCRdb called clonotypes with MiXCR, one entry per CDR3 protein. The sample records over 95,000 distinct CDR3 sequences, around 93% being singletons. Sequencing input: CD8+ T cells from PBMCs. Source of these receptors: a human donor in good health.

The chain combines TRBV20-1 with TRBJ2-7; TRBD2 is a possible D gene (5 bases). Trimming stripped 5 bases from V and 0 bases from J, with 14 bases between. The germline CDR1 and CDR2 sequences are DFQATT and SNEGSKA (reference sequence). The CDR3 is made up of 14 amino acids. CDR3 DNA sequence: TGCAGTGCTGGACCTAGAGGGAGCTCCTACGAGCAGTACTTC. It codes for CSAGPRGSSYEQYF.

The chain links TRBV12-3 or TRBV12-4 to TRBJ1-1, with 12 bases that match TRBD1. J gave up 1 base and V 3 bases, and 9 bases lay outside the gene matches. The CDR3 consists of 18 residues. The CDR3 DNA follows: TGTGCCAGCAGTTTCCCCTGGGACAGGGGGCGAGGGAACACTGAAGCTTTCTTT. Its translation is CASSFPWDRGRGNTEAFF.

V and J are TRBV5-6 and TRBJ1-3; D is undetermined. The CDR3 covers 14 residues. Trimming took 3 bases from V and 2 from J, leaving 9 bases between them. The V gene's germline CDR1 is SGHDT and CDR2 YYEEEE. CDR3 in DNA: TGTGCCAGCAGCTGGTGGGGAGCTGGAAACACCATATATTTT. Translated: CASSWWGAGNTIYF.

The rearrangement joins TRBV12-3 or TRBV12-4 to TRBJ1-5; 11 bases match TRBD1. CDR3 length: 16 residues. V lost 5 bases to trimming and J lost 7 bases; unmatched junction nucleotides: 10. The CDR3: CASSPFGGQGAQPQHF. DNA of the CDR3: TGTGCCAGCAGTCCCTTTGGAGGACAGGGGGCACAGCCCCAGCATTTT.

The chain carries TRBV6-2 or TRBV6-3 and TRBJ2-6; TRBD1 is a possible D gene (6 bases). V shed 6 bases and J shed 3 bases, with 18 bases lying between them. Germline CDR1 and CDR2: MNHEY and SVGEGT. The CDR3 has 17 amino acids. In DNA, the CDR3 is TGTGCCAGCAGGCCCACTATGGGGGCAAGTGGGGCCAACGTCCTGACTTTC. It specifies CASRPTMGASGANVLTF.

V and J are TRBV6-2 or TRBV6-3 and TRBJ1-2; D gene uncertain. This CDR3 is built from 13 residues. Germline V lookup: CDR1 MNHEY, CDR2 SVGEGT. V was cut by 0 bases and J by 6 bases, with 8 bases left in between. In nucleotides, the CDR3 is TGTGCCAGCAGTTACTCGACCGGGGATGGCTACACCTTC. It is translated as CASSYSTGDGYTF.

The sample holds a few counts of this clonotype. V usage is TRBV4-3 and J usage is TRBJ2-3, with 9 bases identical to TRBD2. The CDR3 is 16 residues long. Germline CDR1 reads LGHNA; CDR2 reads YSLEER. Germline trimming cut 4 bases from V and 1 base from J; bases unmatched to any gene: 6. The CDR3: CASSPLGLAGTDTQYF. The CDR3 nucleotides are TGCGCCAGCAGCCCCCTGGGACTAGCAGGCACAGATACGCAGTATTTT.

The chain has TRBV6-5 and TRBJ2-3; D gene unclear. This CDR3 region has 14 residues. Germline CDR1 is MNHEY and CDR2 is SVGAGI. Trimming took 8 bases from V and 3 from J, leaving 15 bases between them. The CDR3 spells CASGRGIVTDTQYF. The DNA of the CDR3 is TGTGCCAGCGGGCGTGGGATAGTTACAGATACGCAGTATTTT.

The sample holds one count of this clonotype. This rearrangement joins TRBV6-5 to TRBJ1-2; D not certain. Germline assignment: CDR1 MNHEY and CDR2 SVGAGI. The CDR3 consists of 11 residues. CDR3 sequence reads: CALWTGYGYTF. DNA for the CDR3: TGTGCGTTGTGGACGGGCTATGGCTACACCTTC.

The V and J genes are TRBV5-8 and TRBJ2-7; 8 bases map to TRBD1. V dropped 0 bases and J dropped 3; count of bases not matched to a gene: 5. Germline V gene sequence: CDR1 SGHTS, CDR2 YDEGEE. The CDR3 covers 15 residues. CDR3 protein: CASSLAADRVYEQYF. The CDR3 coding sequence is TGTGCCAGCAGCTTGGCCGCGGACAGGGTCTACGAGCAGTACTTC. Variable domain in full (rest from reference TRBV5-8 and TRBJ2-7): EAGVTQSPTHLIKTRGQQATLRCSPISGHTSVYWYQQALGLGLQFLLWYDEGEERNRGNFPPRFSGRQFPNYSSELNVNALELEDSALYLCASSLAADRVYEQYFGPGTRLTVT.

The V gene is TRBV30, the J gene TRBJ2-1; 8 bases map to TRBD2. CDR3 length: 15 amino acids. Germline-derived CDR1 and CDR2 are GTSNPN and SVGIG (reference sequence). Germline trimming cut 8 bases from V and 9 bases from J; bases unmatched to any gene: 18. CDR3 in amino acids: CAHRPGSGKVSEQFF. Here the CDR3 DNA reads TGTGCCCATCGACCTGGTAGCGGGAAGGTCAGTGAGCAGTTCTTC. The full variable domain, its missing parts supplied by reference TRBV30 and TRBJ2-1, is SQTIHQWPATLVQPVGSPLSLECTVEGTSNPNLYWYRQAAGRGLQLLFYSVGIGQISSEVPQNLSASRPQDRQFILSSKKLLLSDSGFYLCAHRPGSGKVSEQFFGPGTRLTVL.

This chain joins TRBV19 and TRBJ2-6, with D unclear. Trimming cost V 7 bases and J 0 bases, with 7 bases left between them. The length of the CDR3 is 14 residues. The germline CDR1 and CDR2 sequences are LNHDA and SQIVND (reference sequence). This CDR3 is CASTDPSGANVLTF. The CDR3 DNA reads TGTGCCAGTACTGACCCCTCTGGGGCCAACGTCCTGACTTTC. The complete variable domain, with remaining parts taken from reference TRBV19 and TRBJ2-6, reads DGGITQSPKYLFRKEGQNVTLSCEQNLNHDAMYWYRQDPGQGLRLIYYSQIVNDFQKGDIAEGYSVSREKKESFPLTVTSAQKNPTAFYLCASTDPSGANVLTFGAGSRLTVL.

The chain couples TRBV15 to TRBJ1-2, with D tentatively TRBD1 (6 bases). Germline lookup yields CDR1 LNHNV and CDR2 YYDKDF (reference sequence). Trimming cost V 6 bases and J 4 bases, with 15 bases left between them. The CDR3 runs to 14 residues. This CDR3 is CATSPVTGFYGYTF. For the CDR3, the DNA is TGTGCCACCAGTCCTGTTACAGGGTTCTATGGCTACACCTTC.

Written as DNA, the CDR3 is TGTGCCAGCAGTCACGGGACAGGCAGTTTGGAGACCCAGTACTTC. It codes for CASSHGTGSLETQYF. This chain uses TRBV2 with TRBJ2-5, with TRBD1 matching 8 bases. The V and J ends lost 5 bases and 5 bases, in that order; junction bases with no gene match: 10. This CDR3 region has 15 residues. The germline CDR1 and CDR2 sequences are SNHLY and FYNNEI.

The genes are TRBV23-1 and TRBJ2-7; 7 nucleotides align to TRBD1. Being an ORF, TRBV23-1 has a function that is uncertain. The CDR3 loop spans 12 amino acids. After removal of 10 bases from V and 7 bases from J, the junction contained 10 bases not matched to a gene. The CDR3 nucleotides read TGCGCCACCCGGACAGGCTTCTTGGAGCAGTACTTC. Protein: CATRTGFLEQYF.

V and J are TRBV20-1 and TRBJ2-3, with 12 bases that match TRBD2. Germline V gene sequence: CDR1 DFQATT, CDR2 SNEGSKA (reference sequence). CDR3 length: 16 residues. The junction had 8 bases not matched to a gene; V was cut back by 5 bases and J by 2 bases. CDR3 protein: CSAPLLAGGPTDTQYF. The CDR3 region has the DNA TGCAGTGCTCCTCTACTAGCGGGAGGACCCACAGATACGCAGTATTTT.

The CDR3 DNA sequence: TGTGCCAGCAGCCCCTCGTCGGGGTCTAACGGCTACACCTTC. Residues: CASSPSSGSNGYTF. This chain joins TRBV7-9 and TRBJ1-2; no clear D gene. Germline CDR1 reads SEHNR; CDR2 reads FQNEAQ (reference sequence). Trimming cost V 5 bases and J 8 bases, with 18 bases left between them. The CDR3 sequence is 14 residues long.

The chain combines TRBV9 with TRBJ2-2, with 8 positions matching TRBD1. Per germline, CDR1 SGDLS and CDR2 YYNGEE. V was clipped by 2 bases and J by 7 bases; unmatched bases: 10. This CDR3 comprises 16 residues. As DNA, the CDR3 is TGTGCCAGCAGCGTTGGACAGGGTTACAGAAGCGGGGAGCTGTTTTTT. Amino acid sequence: CASSVGQGYRSGELFF.

This clonotype was recorded only once. This chain joins TRBV4-2 and TRBJ2-2; 8 bases fit TRBD1. The germline gives CDR1 LGHNA, CDR2 YNFKEQ. The trim removed 0 bases at V and 6 bases at J, leaving 0 bases unmatched. The CDR3 loop spans 14 amino acids. In DNA, the CDR3 is TGTGCCAGCAGCCAAGACAGGGGGCCCGGGGAGCTGTTTTTT. It codes for CASSQDRGPGELFF.

The genes are TRBV5-6 and TRBJ1-1; no reliable D call. The CDR3 has 12 amino acids. CDR1 and CDR2 (germline): SGHDT, YYEEEE. Deletions cut 3 bases from V and 10 bases from J, with 13 bases between. The CDR3 DNA follows: TGTGCCAGCAGCTCCGGTCCGTCTTCAGCTTTCTTT. This sequence encodes CASSSGPSSAFF. Full variable domain (remainder filled in from reference TRBV5-6 and TRBJ1-1): DAGVTQSPTHLIKTRGQQVTLRCSPKSGHDTVSWYQQALGQGPQFIFQYYEEEERQRGNFPDRFSGHQFPNYSSELNVNALLLGDSALYLCASSSGPSSAFFGQGTRLTVV.